This T cell receptor beta chain was sequenced during a study of memory B cells and T cells in multiple sclerosis. Study-wide findings and caveats: Normalization was needed because clone-set size differences affected shared clonotype counts.

Clones were read by immunoSEQ multiplex PCR, and TCRdb kept only the in-frame ones, dropping some. Of some 7,900 clones listed, about 60% are singletons. This clone was seen more than once but under ten times. The antigen remains undetermined. The CDR3 runs to 14 residues. J gave up 5 bases and V 3 bases, and 4 bases lay outside the gene matches. Germline V lookup: CDR1 SGHVS, CDR2 FNYEAQ. The TCR originated in a human donor with multiple sclerosis. The chain combines TRBV7-6 with TRBJ2-7; 10 bases agree with TRBD1. What was sequenced was memory (CD45RO+) CD8+ T cells from blood. The CDR3 region is CASSLEGTGDEQYF. The CDR3 DNA follows: TGTGCCAGCAGCTTGGAGGGGACAGGGGACGAGCAGTACTTC.